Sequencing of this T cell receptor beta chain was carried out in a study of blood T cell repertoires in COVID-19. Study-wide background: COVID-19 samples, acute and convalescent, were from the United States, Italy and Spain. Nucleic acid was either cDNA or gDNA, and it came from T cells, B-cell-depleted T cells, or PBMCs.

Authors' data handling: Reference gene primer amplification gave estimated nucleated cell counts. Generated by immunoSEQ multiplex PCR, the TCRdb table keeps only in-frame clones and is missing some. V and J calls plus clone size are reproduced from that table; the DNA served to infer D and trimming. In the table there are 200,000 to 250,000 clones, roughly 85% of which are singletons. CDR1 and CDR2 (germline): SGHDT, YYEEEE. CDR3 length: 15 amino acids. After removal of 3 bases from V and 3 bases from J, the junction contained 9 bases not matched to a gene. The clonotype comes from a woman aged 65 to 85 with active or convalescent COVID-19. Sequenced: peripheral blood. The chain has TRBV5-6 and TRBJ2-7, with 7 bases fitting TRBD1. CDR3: CASSWGGGQLYEQYF. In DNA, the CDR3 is TGTGCCAGCAGCTGGGGTGGGGGACAGCTCTACGAGCAGTACTTC.